The rows below give T cell receptor beta chains drawn from one sample of a study of CD8+CD57+ T cells in acquired aplastic anemia. TCRdb used MiXCR to reprocess the reads, holding one entry per CDR3 protein. The data contain approximately 120,000 distinct CDR3 sequences, about 43% of them singletons. Sequences were obtained from sorted CD4+, CD8+, or CD8+CD57+ T cells (not recorded which) from PBMCs. All receptors derive from a human donor with aplastic anemia. The CDR3 runs from the conserved cysteine through the conserved F or W. D genes are given only for firm matches. For some rows the clone size is stated as once, few or many, or as a class when expanded; others skip it.

j_call,d_call,clone_size,v_call,cdr3_nt,cdr3_aa
TRBJ1-2,TRBD1,NA,TRBV2,TGTGCCAGCAGTTCCGGACAGGGGAAATACTATGGCTACACCTTC,CASSSGQGKYYGYTF
TRBJ1-3,NA,few,TRBV18,TGTGCCAGCTCACAACAGCGTAGCTCTGGAAACACCATATATTTT,CASSQQRSSGNTIYF
TRBJ1-2,NA,NA,TRBV7-9,TGTGCCAGTAGAGGAAACACCTTC,CASRGNTF
TRBJ1-1,NA,NA,TRBV3-1,TGTGCCAGCAGCCGACTTGGCAGATCTAGCGCTTTCTTT,CASSRLGRSSAFF
TRBJ2-1,TRBD1,NA,TRBV11-1,TGTGCCAGCAGCTCCCGACAGGGCCCCTGCAATGAGCAGTTCTTC,CASSSRQGPCNEQFF
TRBJ1-3,NA,many,TRBV12-3/TRBV12-4,TGTGCCAGCAGTTTATCGGGCAGGGGCCCTTCCAACACCATATATTTT,CASSLSGRGPSNTIYF
TRBJ1-5,NA,many,TRBV2,TGTGCCAGCAGTTCTACTTACAGGGCTCCCCAGCATTTT,CASSSTYRAPQHF
TRBJ1-1,NA,many,TRBV13,TGTGCCAGCAGCTCGTTATCAGGGGTAGCTTTCTTT,CASSSLSGVAFF
TRBJ2-5,TRBD2,many,TRBV12-3/TRBV12-4,TGTGCCAGCAGTTTAGCGAGCGGGGGGACGAGGGAGACCCAGTACTTC,CASSLASGGTRETQYF
TRBJ2-7,NA,NA,TRBV2,TGTGCCAGCAGCCACAGAGGCTACGAGCAGTACTTC,CASSHRGYEQYF
TRBJ1-5,NA,many,TRBV6-1,TGTGCCAGCAGAACAGGAGGCCAGCCCCAGCATTTT,CASRTGGQPQHF
TRBJ2-5,NA,many,TRBV7-9,TGTGCCAGCAGCTTAGTGCGGGTACAAGAGACCCAGTACTTC,CASSLVRVQETQYF
TRBJ1-1,TRBD1,medium-sized,TRBV10-2,TGCGCCAGCAGTACGACAGGGCATGCTTTCTTT,CASSTTGHAFF
TRBJ2-1,NA,NA,TRBV6-2/TRBV6-3,TGTGCCAGCAGTTACTCGATCCCCTCCTACAATGAGCAGTTCTTC,CASSYSIPSYNEQFF
TRBJ2-7,NA,many,TRBV6-1,TGTGCCACTGGACGGATCACCTACGAGCAGTACTTC,CATGRITYEQYF
TRBJ1-2,TRBD1,many,TRBV20-1,TGCAGTGCCAACACCGGACAGGGACTCAACTATGGCTACACCTTC,CSANTGQGLNYGYTF
TRBJ1-2,NA,many,TRBV19,TGTGCCTGCTCGGTAGGGGCCGACTATGGCTACACCTTC,CACSVGADYGYTF
TRBJ2-3,TRBD2,once,TRBV7-8,TGTGCCAGCAGCTTAGGGTATAGCGGGGGAGGCACAGATACGCAGTATTTT,CASSLGYSGGGTDTQYF
TRBJ1-1,NA,many,TRBV4-3,TGCGCCACCTCGACAGCGAGGAGGACTGAAGCTTTCTTT,CATSTARRTEAFF
TRBJ1-5,NA,many,TRBV5-1,TGCGCCAGCAGCTTGGCGGTAGGTCAGCCCCAGCATTTT,CASSLAVGQPQHF
TRBJ1-1,NA,many,TRBV12-3/TRBV12-4,TGTGCCAGCAGTTTAAGTAGTACGGCTGAAGCTTTCTTT,CASSLSSTAEAFF
TRBJ1-4,TRBD1,many,TRBV5-1,TGCGCCAGCCGGGAGAGGACAGGGTCGAATGAAAAACTGTTTTTT,CASRERTGSNEKLFF
TRBJ2-3,NA,many,TRBV6-6,TGTGCCAGCAGTTACTCCGGGTGGAGCACAGATACGCAGTATTTT,CASSYSGWSTDTQYF
TRBJ2-3,NA,many,TRBV7-2,TGTGCCAGCAGCTCCAGGGGGGGCTGGGATACGCAGTATTTT,CASSSRGGWDTQYF
TRBJ2-7,NA,NA,TRBV28,TGTGCCACTCTTCGGGGGGCGGACGAGCAGTACTTC,CATLRGADEQYF
TRBJ2-5,NA,many,TRBV7-2,TGTGCCAGCAGCTTAGGTCGAACCGGCCCAGAGACCCAGTACTTC,CASSLGRTGPETQYF
TRBJ2-1,TRBD2,NA,TRBV4-1,TGCGCCAGCAGCCAAGTGGACTTGGGACTAGCGGCGAACAATGAGCAGTTCTTC,CASSQVDLGLAANNEQFF
TRBJ2-7,TRBD1,NA,TRBV5-5,TGTGCCAGCAGCGCCGGAGACAGGGGGTCGTACGAGCAGTACTTC,CASSAGDRGSYEQYF
TRBJ1-5,NA,NA,TRBV2,TGTGCCAGCAGTGAGGGACCAGTGGGAGATCAGCCCCAGCATTTT,CASSEGPVGDQPQHF
TRBJ1-1,NA,many,TRBV7-9,TGTGCCAGCAGCTTAGCGCGTCCAGGGCCTACGAACACTGAAGCTTTCTTT,CASSLARPGPTNTEAFF
TRBJ2-1,NA,NA,TRBV5-1,TGCGCCAGCCGCCAGGACAGGAGGGATGAGCAGTTCTTC,CASRQDRRDEQFF
TRBJ2-7,NA,many,TRBV7-2,TGTGCCAGCAGCCGCCAGGGACTGACGCCTCCCTACGAGCAGTACTTC,CASSRQGLTPPYEQYF
TRBJ1-5,NA,NA,TRBV6-1,TGTGCCGCCATTTCCAACGGGGACGGTAGGCCCCAGCATTTT,CAAISNGDGRPQHF
TRBJ2-1,TRBD2,many,TRBV4-2,TGTGCCAGCAGCCCACCGACTAGCGGGGCGAGCTCCTACAATGAGCAGTTCTTC,CASSPPTSGASSYNEQFF
TRBJ1-6,NA,once,TRBV20-1,TGCCGTGCTAGAGATATGGGGACAAGGACTTCACCCCTCCACTTT,CRARDMGTRTSPLHF
TRBJ2-7,TRBD1,NA,TRBV19,TGTGCCAGCAGCTCCGGGACAGGCTACGAGCAGTACTTC,CASSSGTGYEQYF
TRBJ2-7,NA,many,TRBV7-8,TGTGCCAGCAGCTTAGTTGTTAACGGCTACGAGCAGTACTTC,CASSLVVNGYEQYF
TRBJ2-1,NA,NA,TRBV12-3/TRBV12-4,TGTGCCAGCAGTCTACCAGGGGGGTCCCACAATGAGCAGTTCTTC,CASSLPGGSHNEQFF
TRBJ2-7,TRBD2,NA,TRBV2,TGTGCCGGCGGGACTAGCGGGGGGGCAAGGTACGAGCAGTACTTC,CAGGTSGGARYEQYF
TRBJ2-2,NA,once,TRBV20-1,TGCAGTGCTAGAGTGTCAGGGCACTCCGGGGAGCTGTTTTTT,CSARVSGHSGELFF
TRBJ2-5,NA,once,TRBV7-9,TGTGCCAGCTCACCACTCAGTCGGGAGACCCAGTACTTC,CASSPLSRETQYF
TRBJ2-2,NA,many,TRBV15,TGTGCCACCAGCAGAGATCCAGGGACATTTACCGGGGAGCTGTTTTTT,CATSRDPGTFTGELFF
TRBJ2-1,NA,many,TRBV7-6,TGTGCCAGCACCCCTGGGGACAACCTCTTGGGCAATGAGCAGTTCTTC,CASTPGDNLLGNEQFF
TRBJ2-7,TRBD1,NA,TRBV24-1,TGTGCCACCAGTGATCCGGACAGGGACACCTACGAGCAGTACTTC,CATSDPDRDTYEQYF
TRBJ1-1,NA,many,TRBV6-4,TGTGCCAGCAGGGCTTGTGAAGCTTTCTTT,CASRACEAFF
TRBJ2-1,NA,NA,TRBV29-1,TGCAGCGTTGTGGCCTACAATGAGCAGTTCTTC,CSVVAYNEQFF
TRBJ1-1,NA,few,TRBV5-4,TGTGCCAGCAGCCCGCGTGCAGGGGTTGGAACTGAAGCTTTCTTT,CASSPRAGVGTEAFF